The source of this T cell receptor (beta chain) is a study of cytomegalovirus exposure and HLA in healthy donors. Profiling relied on immunoSEQ multiplex PCR, and the TCRdb table lists in-frame clones only, not all of them. The sample lists some 80,000 clones, 85% to 95% occurring once. This CDR3 spans 11 amino acids. Germline values: CDR1 MNHNY, CDR2 SVGAGI (reference sequence). V was pared by 5 bases and J by 2 bases, with 3 bases between. This TCR came from a woman aged 18-29 years in good health and CMV-seronegative. V is TRBV6-6 and J is TRBJ2-5; D unresolved. Sequencing was carried out using PBMCs. CDR3: CASSPQETQYF. The CDR3 DNA reads TGTGCCAGCAGTCCGCAAGAGACCCAGTACTTC.